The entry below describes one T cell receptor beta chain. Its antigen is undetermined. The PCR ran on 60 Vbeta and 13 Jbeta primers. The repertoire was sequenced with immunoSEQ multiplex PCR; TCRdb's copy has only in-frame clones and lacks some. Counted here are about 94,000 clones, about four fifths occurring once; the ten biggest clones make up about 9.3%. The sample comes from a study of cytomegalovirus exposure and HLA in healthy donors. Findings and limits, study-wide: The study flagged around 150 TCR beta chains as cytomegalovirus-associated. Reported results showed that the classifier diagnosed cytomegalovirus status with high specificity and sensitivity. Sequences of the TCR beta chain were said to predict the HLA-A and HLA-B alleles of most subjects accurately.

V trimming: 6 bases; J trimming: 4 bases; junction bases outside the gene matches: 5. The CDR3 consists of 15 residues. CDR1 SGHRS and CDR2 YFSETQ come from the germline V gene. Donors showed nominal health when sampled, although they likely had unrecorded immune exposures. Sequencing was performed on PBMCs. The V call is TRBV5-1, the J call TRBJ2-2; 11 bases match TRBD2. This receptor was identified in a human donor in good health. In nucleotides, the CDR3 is TGCGCCAGCACCTCGACTAGCGGGGTCACCGGGGAGCTGTTTTTT. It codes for CASTSTSGVTGELFF.